Listed below are T cell receptor beta chains from one sample, sequenced in a study of cytomegalovirus exposure and HLA in healthy donors. Data came from immunoSEQ multiplex PCR; TCRdb stores just in-frame clones and leaves some out. Here the sample spans roughly 190,000 clones, 75% to 80% being singletons. Source material: PBMCs. The origin of the receptors is a woman aged 30 to 39 in good health and CMV-seropositive. Both conserved end residues are part of each CDR3. The D gene is left open where the match is weak. Some rows have no size entry. The others give once, few or many, or a class for an expanded clone.

>TRBD1|TRBV5-1|NA|14|TRBJ1-1
CASSQQGGNTEAFF
TGCGCCAGCAGCCAACAGGGGGGGAACACTGAAGCTTTCTTT
>TRBD1|TRBV6-5|NA|15|TRBJ1-4
CASSKFRGLGEKLFF
TGTGCCAGCAGCAAATTCAGGGGGCTGGGGGAAAAACTGTTTTTT
>TRBD1|TRBV25-1|NA|14|TRBJ2-5
CASRRGQGWETQYF
TGTGCCAGCAGGCGAGGACAGGGGTGGGAGACCCAGTACTTC
>NA|TRBV2|NA|13|TRBJ1-5
CASRAQGNQPQHF
TGTGCCAGCAGGGCCCAGGGCAATCAGCCCCAGCATTTT
>NA|TRBV9|once|16|TRBJ1-2
CASSVNPSGTVYGYTF
TGTGCCAGCAGCGTCAACCCTAGCGGGACGGTCTATGGCTACACCTTC
>TRBD2|TRBV5-8|NA|15|TRBJ2-7
CASSQGTSSSYEQYF
TGTGCCAGCAGCCAAGGGACTAGCTCCTCCTACGAGCAGTACTTC
>NA|TRBV7-2|few|15|TRBJ1-6
CASSQSRGLPSPLHF
TGTGCCAGCAGCCAGAGTCGGGGACTTCCTTCACCCCTCCACTTT
>TRBD2|TRBV5-6|once|17|TRBJ2-1
CASSSPTSGIIHNEQFF
TGTGCCAGCAGCTCCCCGACTAGCGGGATAATCCACAATGAGCAGTTCTTC
>TRBD2|TRBV13|NA|17|TRBJ2-2
CASSSGGTSGNTGELFF
TGTGCCAGCAGCTCTGGGGGGACTAGCGGTAACACCGGGGAGCTGTTTTTT
>TRBD2|TRBV28|NA|15|TRBJ2-7
CASSSPSGPLLKQYF
TGTGCCAGCAGCTCCCCTAGCGGACCCCTCCTAAAGCAGTACTTC
>NA|TRBV30|few|15|TRBJ2-5
CAWSASGVGMETQYF
TGTGCCTGGAGCGCGTCAGGGGTGGGAATGGAGACCCAGTACTTC
>NA|TRBV19|NA|12|TRBJ1-2
CASSITVYGYTF
TGTGCCAGTAGTATCACGGTGTATGGCTACACCTTC
>NA|TRBV5-4|NA|16|TRBJ2-3
CASSSPAGHRTDTQYF
TGTGCCAGCAGCTCCCCTGCGGGGCATCGCACAGATACGCAGTATTTT
>NA|TRBV19|NA|13|TRBJ1-1
CASSTSHDTEAFF
TGTGCCAGTAGTACGAGCCATGACACTGAAGCTTTCTTT
>TRBD1|TRBV11-1|NA|16|TRBJ2-7
CASSLRTGRPSYEQYF
TGTGCCAGCAGCTTACGGACAGGGCGTCCATCCTACGAGCAGTACTTC
>NA|TRBV30|NA|12|TRBJ2-7
CAWSRQFYEQYF
TGTGCCTGGAGTAGACAGTTCTACGAGCAGTACTTC
>TRBD1|TRBV2|NA|13|TRBJ1-5
CASSGTGRQPQHF
TGTGCCAGCAGTGGGACAGGGAGGCAGCCCCAGCATTTT
>TRBD2|TRBV7-2|NA|17|TRBJ2-2
CASRRPLGLAGTGELFF
TGTGCCAGCAGACGTCCTCTGGGACTAGCGGGGACCGGGGAGCTGTTTTTT
>TRBD2|TRBV7-2|few|16|TRBJ2-1
CASSLTSGRAEGEQFF
TGTGCCAGCAGCTTAACTAGCGGGAGGGCCGAGGGGGAGCAGTTCTTC
>TRBD1|TRBV5-4|NA|16|TRBJ2-2
CASSSGQGGNTGELFF
TGTGCCAGCAGCTCGGGACAGGGTGGGAACACCGGGGAGCTGTTTTTT
>TRBD1|TRBV4-3|NA|16|TRBJ2-3
CASSQEGQGNTDTQYF
TGCGCCAGCAGCCAAGAGGGACAGGGGAACACAGATACGCAGTATTTT
>TRBD2|TRBV28|few|14|TRBJ2-1
CASFSGGPYNEQFF
TGTGCTAGTTTTAGCGGGGGCCCATACAATGAGCAGTTCTTC
>TRBD2|TRBV7-3|NA|15|TRBJ2-1
CASSLSGGPYNEQFF
TGTGCCAGCAGCCTGAGCGGGGGGCCTTACAATGAGCAGTTCTTC
>NA|TRBV5-4|NA|13|TRBJ2-7
CASSLGTFYEQYF
TGTGCCAGCAGCCTAGGGACTTTTTACGAGCAGTACTTC
>NA|TRBV9|NA|13|TRBJ1-1
CASSATTGDLAFF
TGTGCCAGCAGCGCGACGACAGGAGATCTGGCTTTCTTT
>NA|TRBV7-9|NA|15|TRBJ2-7
CASSPSRLSSYEQYF
TGTGCCAGCAGCCCTTCCAGGCTCAGCTCCTACGAGCAGTACTTC
>NA|TRBV28|NA|13|TRBJ2-1
CASYRDFNNEQFF
TGTGCCAGCTACCGGGACTTTAACAATGAGCAGTTCTTC
>NA|TRBV28|many|15|TRBJ1-5
CASSPYVSYNQPQHF
TGTGCCAGCAGTCCGTATGTATCGTACAATCAGCCCCAGCATTTT
>NA|TRBV13|NA|14|TRBJ2-7
CASSLLGHGYEQYF
TGTGCCAGCAGCTTACTGGGACACGGGTACGAGCAGTACTTC
>NA|TRBV30|NA|13|TRBJ1-2
CAWSPRGLGGYTF
TGTGCCTGGAGCCCCAGGGGTTTAGGTGGCTACACCTTC
>TRBD1|TRBV5-1|NA|15|TRBJ1-2
CASSAGTGGGYGYTF
TGCGCCAGCAGCGCCGGGACAGGGGGAGGCTATGGCTACACCTTC
>TRBD2|TRBV7-6|NA|16|TRBJ2-5
CASSSGLAGGQETQYF
TGTGCCAGCAGCTCGGGACTAGCGGGGGGCCAAGAGACCCAGTACTTC
>TRBD2|TRBV30|NA|16|TRBJ2-3
CAWSVSGGGRTDTQYF
TGTGCCTGGAGTGTTTCGGGAGGGGGTCGCACAGATACGCAGTATTTT
>NA|TRBV6-6|NA|13|TRBJ1-2
CASTLTGDYGYTF
TGTGCCAGCACCCTGACAGGCGACTATGGCTACACCTTC
>NA|TRBV7-3|NA|18|TRBJ2-6
CASSEQSNLPSGANVLTF
TGTGCCAGCAGCGAACAGAGTAATCTCCCCTCTGGGGCCAACGTCCTGACTTTC
>TRBD2|TRBV5-4|NA|15|TRBJ2-7
CASSLEASGTYEQYF
TGTGCCAGCAGCTTGGAAGCTAGCGGGACCTACGAGCAGTACTTC
>TRBD2|TRBV4-3|NA|17|TRBJ2-7
CASSQHLPGLAIHEQYF
TGCGCCAGCAGCCAACACCTACCGGGACTAGCGATACACGAGCAGTACTTC
>TRBD1|TRBV6-1|NA|14|TRBJ2-7
CASRGGQGVYEQYF
TGTGCCAGCAGGGGGGGACAGGGCGTCTACGAGCAGTACTTC
>NA|TRBV28|NA|16|TRBJ1-4
CASSHGAGGGDEKLFF
TGTGCCAGCAGCCATGGGGCTGGCGGGGGGGATGAAAAACTGTTTTTT
>TRBD2|TRBV30|NA|16|TRBJ2-3
CAWSVRLAGYTDTQYF
TGTGCCTGGAGTGTACGGCTAGCGGGATACACAGATACGCAGTATTTT
>NA|TRBV19|NA|16|TRBJ2-3
CASTLGPGVGSDTQYF
TGTGCCAGTACCCTCGGACCGGGAGTGGGTTCAGATACGCAGTATTTT